These 11 T cell receptor beta chains came from one sample sequenced in a study of blood T cell repertoires in COVID-19. Measured with immunoSEQ multiplex PCR; TCRdb has only the in-frame clones, and not every one. The table records about 280,000 clones, about 82% of them present only once. The sample taken for sequencing was peripheral blood. The receptors originated from a man aged 45 to 65 with active or convalescent COVID-19.

This chain joins TRBV4-2 and TRBJ1-5, with D unclear. Per the germline V gene, CDR1 is LGHNA and CDR2 is YNFKEQ. Between the trimmed V and J ends, which lost 0 bases and 4 bases, there was a span of 4 bases. The CDR3 is made up of 13 amino acids. In DNA, the CDR3 is TGTGCCAGCAGCCAAGATCCGAATCAGCCCCAGCATTTT. It is translated as CASSQDPNQPQHF.

The V gene is TRBV7-9, the J gene TRBJ1-3; possibly TRBD1 for D (6 bases). The germline V gene has CDR1 SEHNR and CDR2 FQNEAQ (reference sequence). The V and J ends lost 5 bases and 0 bases respectively, with 14 bases between them. The CDR3 is made up of 16 amino acids. CDR3 in DNA: TGTGCCAGCAGCGCAACAGGGCCAGGCTCTGGAAACACCATATATTTT. Protein: CASSATGPGSGNTIYF.

This chain links TRBV19 with TRBJ2-3; perhaps TRBD2 as D (5 bases). The germline gives CDR1 LNHDA, CDR2 SQIVND (reference sequence). This CDR3 has 18 residues. Trimming removed 8 bases from V and 5 bases from J, with 29 bases in between. In DNA form, the CDR3 reads TGTGCCAGTCCCGCACGACGGGGAGACCCGCATCCGCGAGATACGCAGTATTTT. Translation: CASPARRGDPHPRDTQYF.

This clone was seen a handful of times. The J gene is TRBJ1-2, the V gene TRBV4-2; D might be TRBD1 (6 bases). The ends were cut back, 1 base at V and 7 bases at J, with 16 bases in the middle. CDR1 is LGHNA, CDR2 YNFKEQ, per germline. The CDR3 contains 15 residues. The CDR3 loop is CASSQVDRDTRGYTF. The CDR3 DNA reads TGTGCCAGCAGCCAAGTTGATAGGGACACTCGTGGCTACACCTTC.

This chain joins TRBV18 and TRBJ1-5; TRBD1 aligns across 9 bases. CDR3 length: 17 residues. Germline assignment: CDR1 KGHSH and CDR2 LQKENI. Trimming cost V 3 bases and J 3 bases; bases outside gene matches: 9. CDR3 sequence reads: CASSPPGTGLNNQPQHF. The CDR3 nucleotides are TGTGCCAGCTCACCCCCCGGGACAGGGCTTAACAATCAGCCCCAGCATTTT.

V gene TRBV28 combines with J gene TRBJ1-1; D unclear. Germline-derived CDR1 and CDR2 are MDHEN and SYDVKM. Trimming took off 6 bases at V and 5 bases at J, with 13 bases between the two ends. The CDR3 is 13 residues long. Here the CDR3 reads CASRPTWLTEAFF. The CDR3 DNA sequence: TGTGCCAGCAGGCCAACTTGGTTGACTGAAGCTTTCTTT. The variable domain in full, completed from reference TRBV28 and TRBJ1-1, reads DVKVTQSSRYLVKRTGEKVFLECVQDMDHENMFWYRQDPGLGLRLIYFSYDVKMKEKGDIPEGYSVSREKKERFSLILESASTNQTSMYLCASRPTWLTEAFFGQGTRLTVV.

This chain uses TRBV21-1 with TRBJ2-1; TRBD2, the D gene given by the table, was not confirmed from the DNA. TRBV21-1 is annotated as a pseudogene. The CDR3 totals 18 residues. The CDR3 coding sequence is TGTGCCAGCCCCGGGATCAGGTTTAGCGGGAGGGCCGTCGATGAGCAGTTCTTC. Its translation: CASPGIRFSGRAVDEQFF.

This clone showed up just a few times. The chain carries TRBV15 and TRBJ1-1; 8 nucleotides agree with TRBD1. V trimming: 3 bases; J trimming: 1 base; junction bases outside the gene matches: 10. The CDR3 sequence is 17 residues long. Germline loops: CDR1 LNHNV, CDR2 YYDKDF (reference sequence). In nucleotides, the CDR3 is TGTGCCACCAGCAGCCCCGGGACAGGATATAAGAACACTGAAGCTTTCTTT. Protein: CATSSPGTGYKNTEAFF.

The chain carries TRBV5-1 and TRBJ2-5; the match to TRBD1 covers 7 bases. Germline V gene data show CDR1 as SGHRS and CDR2 as YFSETQ. V dropped 0 bases and J dropped 2; count of bases not matched to a gene: 7. CDR3 length: 16 amino acids. CDR3: CASSLGGTGAQETQYF. In nucleotides, the CDR3 is TGCGCCAGCAGCTTGGGGGGCACAGGGGCACAAGAGACCCAGTACTTC.

V usage is TRBV2 and J usage is TRBJ2-1; possibly TRBD1 for D (6 bases). CDR1 is SNHLY, CDR2 FYNNEI, per germline. Trimming took 6 bases from V and 6 from J, leaving 21 bases between them. The CDR3 loop spans 16 amino acids. The CDR3 sequence is CASRALRPVGGNEQFF. As DNA, the CDR3 is TGTGCCAGCAGGGCCCTAAGGCCCGTAGGGGGCAATGAGCAGTTCTTC. Full variable domain (outside the CDR3, taken from reference TRBV2 and TRBJ2-1): EPEVTQTPSHQVTQMGQEVILRCVPISNHLYFYWYRQILGQKVEFLVSFYNNEISEKSEIFDDQFSVERPDGSNFTLKIRSTKLEDSAMYFCASRALRPVGGNEQFFGPGTRLTVL.

The V gene is TRBV2, the J gene TRBJ2-3, with 14 bases aligning to TRBD2. The germline gives CDR1 SNHLY, CDR2 FYNNEI. This CDR3 has 15 amino acids. With V trimmed by 10 bases and J by 3 bases, 6 bases remained unmatched. CDR3 protein: CATSGLAGETDTQYF. As DNA, the CDR3 is TGTGCCACGTCGGGACTAGCGGGAGAAACAGATACGCAGTATTTT.